This passage covers 14 T cell receptor beta chains from one sample sequenced in a study of T cell responses to AZD1222 COVID-19 vaccine. Libraries were prepared by immunoSEQ multiplex PCR; TCRdb keeps only in-frame clonotypes and omits some of them. Seen here are approximately 180,000 clones, approximately 92% observed once, and the top ten hold under 1.1%. The source was peripheral blood, collected 28 days after the second dose of the MenACWY control vaccine. Receptor source: an adult who received the MenACWY meningococcal vaccine as a control.

As for this clone: Other DNA sequences in the sample encode the same CDR3. V and J are TRBV18 and TRBJ1-5, with D perhaps TRBD1 (6 bases). This CDR3 region has 14 residues. V was shortened by 3 bases and J by 1 base, with 7 bases between the two germline ends. Per germline, CDR1 KGHSH and CDR2 LQKENI. In DNA form, the CDR3 reads TGTGCCAGCTCACCTCAGGGGAGCAATCAGCCCCAGCATTTT. It translates to CASSPQGSNQPQHF.

The chain is built from TRBV3-1 (or the pseudogene TRBV3-2) and TRBJ1-1, with D possibly matching TRBD1 (5 bases). Germline V gene data show CDR1 as LGHDT and CDR2 as YNNKEL (reference sequence). Trimming took 4 bases from V and 0 from J, leaving 15 bases between them. This CDR3 has 16 residues. CDR3 protein: CASSPWRWGVNTEAFF. The CDR3, as DNA: TGTGCCAGCAGCCCTTGGCGCTGGGGGGTGAACACTGAAGCTTTCTTT.

The chain is built from TRBV3-1 (or the pseudogene TRBV3-2) and TRBJ2-5; D not certain. The CDR3 contains 12 residues. Germline CDR1 LGHDT, CDR2 YNNKEL (reference sequence). Trimming cost V 5 bases and J 6 bases, with 10 bases left between them. For the CDR3, the DNA is TGTGCCAGCAGCTATCGACCTAAGACCCAGTACTTC. Translating it yields CASSYRPKTQYF.

The rearrangement uses TRBV4-3 and TRBJ2-7; D is tentatively TRBD1 or TRBD2 (5 bases each). V lost 0 bases and J lost 7, with 19 bases in between. The CDR3 length is 16 residues. Germline loops: CDR1 LGHNA, CDR2 YSLEER. In DNA, the CDR3 is TGCGCCAGCAGCCAAGAGTTCGGGACGACTGGAAGGGAGCAGTACTTC. It yields the protein CASSQEFGTTGREQYF.

The chain links TRBV2 to TRBJ1-6; 8 nucleotides line up with TRBD1. Germline CDR1 SNHLY, CDR2 FYNNEI. After removal of 6 bases from V and 0 bases from J, the junction contained 1 base not matched to a gene. CDR3 length: 15 residues. For the CDR3, the DNA is TGTGCCAGCAGAGGGACAGGCTCCTATAATTCACCCCTCCACTTT. Protein sequence: CASRGTGSYNSPLHF.

J is TRBJ1-1 and V is TRBV20-1; D remains unclear. Germline V CDR1 and CDR2: DFQATT, SNEGSKA (reference sequence). The CDR3 totals 10 residues. Trimming cost V 3 bases and J 9 bases, with 8 bases left between them. The CDR3 nucleotides are TGCAGTGCTAGTAGCCAGCAAGCTTTCTTT. This gives the protein CSASSQQAFF.

The chain has TRBV11-2 and TRBJ1-1; D is uncertain. V gave up 4 bases and J gave up 4 bases, with 16 bases separating them. Germline CDR1 is SGHAT and CDR2 is FQNNGV. The CDR3 runs to 15 residues. CDR3 DNA: TGTGCCAGCAGCTGGAGACGGGAGGGAATCACTGAAGCTTTCTTT. It specifies CASSWRREGITEAFF.

The chain employs TRBV19 and TRBJ1-5, with 9 bases matching TRBD1. The CDR3 length is 16 residues. J gave up 4 bases and V 7 bases, and 11 bases lay outside the gene matches. In germline, CDR1 is LNHDA, CDR2 SQIVND (reference sequence). As DNA, the CDR3 is TGTGCCAGTATCCAACCCGGGACAGGGATGAATCAGCCCCAGCATTTT. Protein product: CASIQPGTGMNQPQHF.

This clone has a single count. This chain connects TRBV7-8 to TRBJ1-1, with D tentatively TRBD1 (5 bases). Germline CDR1 and CDR2: SGHVS and FQNEAQ. V gave up 0 bases and J gave up 1 base, with 6 bases separating them. This CDR3 is built from 14 residues. The CDR3 region has the DNA TGTGCCAGCAGCTTAGCCGGGACGAACACTGAAGCTTTCTTT. As protein: CASSLAGTNTEAFF.

This CDR3 reads CASRSRDSEAFF. CDR3 nucleotide sequence: TGTGCCAGTAGGAGCCGGGACAGTGAAGCTTTCTTT. This chain joins TRBV19 and TRBJ1-1; 7 bases line up with TRBD1. Per germline, CDR1 LNHDA and CDR2 SQIVND (reference sequence). V dropped 6 bases and J dropped 7; count of bases not matched to a gene: 5. The CDR3 covers 12 residues.

The CDR3 DNA reads as TGTGCCAGCTCACCACTTGAAGAGACCCAGTACTTC. Protein sequence: CASSPLEETQYF. The rearrangement uses TRBV18 and TRBJ2-5; D gene uncertain. Germline CDR1 and CDR2: KGHSH and LQKENI. Trimming stripped 1 base from V and 3 bases from J, with 3 bases between. This CDR3 has 12 residues. The full variable domain, completed using reference TRBV18 and TRBJ2-5, is NAGVMQNPRHLVRRRGQEARLRCSPMKGHSHVYWYRQLPEEGLKFMVYLQKENIIDESGMPKERFSAEFPKEGPSILRIQQVVRGDSAAYFCASSPLEETQYFGPGTRLLVL.

This clone has only one observation. This chain joins TRBV5-1 and TRBJ2-5; the D is unclear. The CDR3 has 14 amino acids. Germline V lookup: CDR1 SGHRS, CDR2 YFSETQ. V was pared by 4 bases and J by 1 base, with 11 bases between. The CDR3 nucleotides are TGCGCCAGCAGCCAACCGACGGCCCAAGAGACCCAGTACTTC. It is translated as CASSQPTAQETQYF.

This clone was seen only once. The rearrangement joins TRBV6-5 to TRBJ1-1; D uncertain. There are 14 residues in the CDR3. CDR1 and CDR2 (germline): MNHEY, SVGAGI. V gave up 0 bases and J gave up 7 bases, with 12 bases separating them. The CDR3 is CASSYSFTSFEAFF. For the CDR3, the DNA is TGTGCCAGCAGTTACTCGTTTACGTCGTTTGAAGCTTTCTTT.

The V and J genes are TRBV7-8 and TRBJ2-2, with D perhaps TRBD2 (5 bases). The V end was cut by 3 bases, the J end by 3 bases, with 5 bases between. The germline V gene encodes CDR1 SGHVS and CDR2 FQNEAQ. The CDR3 covers 13 residues. DNA for the CDR3: TGTGCCAGCAGCTTTAGCGACACCGGGGAGCTGTTTTTT. Translation gives CASSFSDTGELFF.